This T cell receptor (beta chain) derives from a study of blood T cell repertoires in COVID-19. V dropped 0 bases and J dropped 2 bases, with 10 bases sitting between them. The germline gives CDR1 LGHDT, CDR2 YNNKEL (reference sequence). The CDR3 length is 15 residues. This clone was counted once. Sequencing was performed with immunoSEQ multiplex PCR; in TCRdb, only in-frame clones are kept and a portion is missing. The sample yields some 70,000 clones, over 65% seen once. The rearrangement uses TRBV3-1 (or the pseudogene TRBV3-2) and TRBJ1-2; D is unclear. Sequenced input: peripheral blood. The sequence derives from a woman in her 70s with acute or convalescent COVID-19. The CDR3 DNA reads TGTGCCAGCAGCCAAGATGAGGGTCAGAACTATGGCTACACCTTC. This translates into CASSQDEGQNYGYTF.